This T cell receptor beta chain originates from a study of blood T cells in healthy people across ages. Then a second PCR, running about 6 to 12 cycles, was carried out with a sample-barcoded 5' primer and a J-beta primer mix. TCRdb independently ran MiXCR on the 5' RACE reads; one entry per CDR3 protein. The repertoire consists of roughly 900,000 distinct CDR3 sequences, with about 48% occurring once and the leading ten covering roughly 13%. Isolation per sample recovered at least 7 million PBMCs. The clonotype was recovered from a man aged 30 to 45 in good health. The sample comprised blood.

The CDR3 DNA is TGTGCCAGCAGCTTCCCAGAAATCGGACACGGGATTAACTATGGCTACACCTTC. This codes for CASSFPEIGHGINYGYTF. The rearrangement uses TRBV7-9 and TRBJ1-2; tentative D call: TRBD1 (5 bases). Germline V gives CDR1 SEHNR, CDR2 FQNEAQ (reference sequence). The length of the CDR3 is 18 residues. Trimming shortened V by 3 bases and J by 1 base, and 21 bases separated the two germline ends. The variable domain in full, with the rest retrieved from reference TRBV7-9 and TRBJ1-2, is DTGVSQNPRHKITKRGQNVTFRCDPISEHNRLYWYRQTLGQGPEFLTYFQNEAQLEKSRLLSDRFSAERPKGSFSTLEIQRTEQGDSAMYLCASSFPEIGHGINYGYTFGSGTRLTVV.